This entry features one T cell receptor (beta chain) sequence. Its specificity is not known. This sample stems from a study of T cell responses to AZD1222 COVID-19 vaccine. Study-level findings and limits: Every sample of the repertoires postdated the peak T cell response. Increased Spike-specific TCR breadth and depth were observed after two AZD1222 doses. Reportedly, close to half of spike-specific TCRs are directed against unmutated variant regions.

The germline gives CDR1 SNHLY, CDR2 FYNNEI. V was trimmed by 4 bases and J by 0 bases, leaving 10 bases between them. This CDR3 region has 15 residues. Here immunoSEQ multiplex PCR was the method, and the copy in TCRdb shows in-frame clones only, minus some. Seen here are approximately 110,000 clones, 70% to 90% observed once, and the top ten hold about 15%. The receptor's source is an adult in good health. The V and J genes are TRBV2 and TRBJ1-3; unclear D gene. The source was peripheral blood, collected on day 0 of AZD1222 vaccination. CDR3 region: CASSGVDHSGNTIYF. The CDR3 DNA reads as TGTGCCAGCAGTGGAGTAGACCACTCTGGAAACACCATATATTTT.